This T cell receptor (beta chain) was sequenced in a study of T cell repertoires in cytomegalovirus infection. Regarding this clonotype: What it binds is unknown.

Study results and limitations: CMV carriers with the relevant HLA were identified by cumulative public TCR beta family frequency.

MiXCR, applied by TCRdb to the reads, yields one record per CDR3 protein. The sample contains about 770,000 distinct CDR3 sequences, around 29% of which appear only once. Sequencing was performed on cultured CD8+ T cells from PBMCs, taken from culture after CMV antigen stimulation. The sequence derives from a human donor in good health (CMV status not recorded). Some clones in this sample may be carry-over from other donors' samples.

The CDR3 loop reads CASSLGSGLKAFF. The CDR3 region has the DNA TGTGCCAGCAGCTTAGGAAGTGGCTTGAAAGCTTTCTTT. The rearrangement links TRBV7-6 to TRBJ1-1; no clear D gene. V lost 1 base and J lost 9, with 12 bases in between. The CDR3 runs 13 residues. The V gene's germline CDR1 is SGHVS and CDR2 FNYEAQ.